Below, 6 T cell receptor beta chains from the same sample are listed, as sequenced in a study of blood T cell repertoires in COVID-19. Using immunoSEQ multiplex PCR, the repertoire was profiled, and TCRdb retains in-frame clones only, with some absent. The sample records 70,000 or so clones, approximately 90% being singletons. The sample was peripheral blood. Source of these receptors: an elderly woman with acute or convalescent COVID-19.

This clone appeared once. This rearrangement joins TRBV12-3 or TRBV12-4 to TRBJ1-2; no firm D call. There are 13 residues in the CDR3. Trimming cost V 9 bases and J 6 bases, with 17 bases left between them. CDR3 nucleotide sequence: TGTGCCAGTTCTAAAGGGAGCATCGATGGCTACACCTTC. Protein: CASSKGSIDGYTF.

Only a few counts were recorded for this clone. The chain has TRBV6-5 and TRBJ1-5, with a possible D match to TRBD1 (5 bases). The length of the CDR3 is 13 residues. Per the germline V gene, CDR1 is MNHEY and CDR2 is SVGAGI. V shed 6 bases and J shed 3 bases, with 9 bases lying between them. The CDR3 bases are TGTGCCAGCAGCCAGGGCCCCAATCAGCCCCAGCATTTT. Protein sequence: CASSQGPNQPQHF.

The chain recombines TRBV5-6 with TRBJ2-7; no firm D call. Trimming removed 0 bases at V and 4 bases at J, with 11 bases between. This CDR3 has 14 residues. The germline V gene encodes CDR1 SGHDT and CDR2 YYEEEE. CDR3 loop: CASSLVSFPYEQYF. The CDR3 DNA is TGTGCCAGCAGCTTGGTTAGCTTCCCTTACGAGCAGTACTTC.

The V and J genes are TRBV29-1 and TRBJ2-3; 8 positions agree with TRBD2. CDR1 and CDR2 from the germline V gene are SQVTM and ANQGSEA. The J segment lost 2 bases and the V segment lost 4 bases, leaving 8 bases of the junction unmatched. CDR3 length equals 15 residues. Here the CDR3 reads CSVVFWRGDTDTQYF. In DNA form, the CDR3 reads TGCAGCGTTGTTTTTTGGCGGGGGGACACAGATACGCAGTATTTT.

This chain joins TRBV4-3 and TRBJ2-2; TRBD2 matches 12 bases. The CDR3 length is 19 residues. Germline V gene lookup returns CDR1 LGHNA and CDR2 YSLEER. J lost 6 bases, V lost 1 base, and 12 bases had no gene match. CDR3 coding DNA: TGCGCCAGCAGCCAAGTTCTAGCGGGAGGGGCGGCGATGGCCGGGGAGCTGTTTTTT. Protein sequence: CASSQVLAGGAAMAGELFF.

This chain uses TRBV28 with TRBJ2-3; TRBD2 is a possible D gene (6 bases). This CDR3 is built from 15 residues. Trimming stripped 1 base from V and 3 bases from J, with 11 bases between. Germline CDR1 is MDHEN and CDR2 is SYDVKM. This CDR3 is CASSLLPSGTDTQYF. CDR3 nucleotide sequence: TGTGCCAGCAGTTTATTGCCCAGCGGGACAGATACGCAGTATTTT.